This T cell receptor (beta chain) was profiled in a study of T cell responses to AZD1222 COVID-19 vaccine. Study-wide points: Repertoires were obtained only post-peak T cell response.

Turning to this clone: Its antigen is undetermined.

Method: immunoSEQ multiplex PCR; TCRdb's copy keeps in-frame clones and lacks some. Of approximately 140,000 clones detected, approximately 89% appear once; the ten largest clones hold approximately 16%. CDR3 length: 14 amino acids. Looked up from germline, CDR1 is SQVTM and CDR2 is ANQGSEA. Trimming cost V 5 bases and J 0 bases, with 11 bases left between them. The rearrangement joins TRBV29-1 to TRBJ1-5; D is undetermined. The source of this sequence is an adult in good health. This material consisted of peripheral blood, taken on day 0 of AZD1222 vaccination. CDR3 sequence reads: CSVQVGTSNQPQHF. In DNA form, the CDR3 reads TGCAGCGTTCAGGTCGGCACTAGCAATCAGCCCCAGCATTTT.